The clone carrying this T cell receptor beta chain occurred a few times. Antigen: not known. These data belong to a study of cytomegalovirus exposure and HLA in healthy donors. The CDR3 is made up of 16 amino acids. With 0 bases removed from V and 1 base from J, the gap between germline ends came to 11 bases. Per the germline V gene, CDR1 is MNHEY and CDR2 is SMNVEV (reference sequence). The PCR made use of 60 Vbeta and 13 Jbeta primers. TCRdb keeps only in-frame clones here, not all; method: immunoSEQ multiplex PCR. The sample holds some 110,000 clones, roughly 77% seen once. Whole-study results and caveats: TRBV6-2, TRBV6-3 and other indistinguishable V segments were excluded. Within the data, a cluster of highly shared sequence variants was likely a sequencing artifact. Most of the TCR beta V segments (in an earlier analysis) were productive either about 87% or about 30% of the time. The authors confirmed in vitro that three CMV-associated chains were specific for CMV antigens.

Sequencing used PBMCs. The V and J genes are TRBV27 and TRBJ2-3; the D gene is possibly TRBD1 (5 bases). The clonotype originates from a middle-aged man in good health and CMV-seronegative. CDR3 protein: CASSLSGVRGTDTQYF. CDR3 in DNA: TGTGCCAGCAGTTTATCAGGGGTCCGGGGCACAGATACGCAGTATTTT.